The clone carrying this TCR beta chain ranks as medium-sized (0.01 to 0.1%) in terms of frequency. The antigen is not known. This sample is drawn from a study of T cell clusters in autoimmune cytopenias. The wider study: The mean age of healthy donor controls was approximately 56 years, the median roughly 59 years. General study points: Physiological T cell clusters of healthy donors were apparently absent in primary autoimmune cytopenia patients.

TRB was amplified from roughly 250 ng of peripheral blood genomic DNA per sample. TRB rearrangements were amplified by touch-down multiplex PCR with mixed TRB-A/B primers. TCRdb re-called the multiplex PCR reads, yielding one record per CDR3 amino acid sequence without DNA. The repertoire table contains roughly 2,000 distinct CDR3 sequences. Germline V gives CDR1 MNHEY, CDR2 SVGEGT. The CDR3 sequence is 15 residues long. This sample was shared with a second study, whose subject was T cell repertoires in aging, cancer and after chemotherapy.

The sample consisted of peripheral blood. This clonotype was sampled from a human donor in good health. V gene TRBV6-2 or TRBV6-3 combines with J gene TRBJ2-1; TCRdb indicates TRBD2, and absent DNA this call remains unverified. CDR3 region: CASSKLAGAHNEQFF.